Presented here are 27 T cell receptor beta chains from one specimen sequenced in a study of T-cell reconstitution after alpha-beta-depleted transplantation in children. Library preparation (for TCRbeta) was performed with unique molecular identifiers. TCRdb recomputed calls from the PCR reads with MiXCR, one row per CDR3 protein. The sample carries 4,000 to 6,000 distinct CDR3 sequences, around 7% recorded once. The sequences come from PBMCs, mostly from graft donor cells, collected 60 days after TCRalphabeta/CD19-depleted stem cell transplant. All receptors derive from a boy under two years old who had a stem cell transplant for SCID, so the T cells may come from the graft donor.

This clonotype is classed as medium-sized. The rearrangement links TRBV20-1 to TRBJ2-5, with TRBD2 as a possible D gene (5 bases). This CDR3 is built from 13 residues. Per germline, CDR1 DFQATT and CDR2 SNEGSKA (reference sequence). V lost 6 bases and J 5 bases, leaving 16 bases between the germline ends. CDR3 sequence: CSASGITGETQYF. The CDR3 DNA is TGCAGTGCATCCGGGATCACGGGGGAGACCCAGTACTTC.

Sample share makes this clonotype medium-sized. V gene TRBV6-6 combines with J gene TRBJ2-7, with 11 bases matching TRBD2. Germline V gene data show CDR1 as MNHNY and CDR2 as SVGAGI (reference sequence). V gave up 4 bases and J gave up 4 bases; unmatched junction bases: 6. The CDR3 is made up of 15 amino acids. CDR3 region: CASSFLAGGLYEQYF. The CDR3 nucleotides read TGTGCCAGCAGTTTCTTAGCGGGGGGGCTGTACGAGCAGTACTTC.

This clonotype was seen at least ten times. The chain has TRBV4-2 and TRBJ1-6; 7 bases line up with TRBD1. The CDR3 runs to 16 residues. V trimming: 2 bases; J trimming: 2 bases; junction bases outside the gene matches: 3. Germline V gives CDR1 LGHNA, CDR2 YNFKEQ. CDR3 sequence reads: CASSQPGGPYNSPLHF. The DNA of the CDR3 is TGTGCCAGCAGCCAACCAGGGGGTCCCTATAATTCACCCCTCCACTTT.

This clonotype was counted many times. The chain carries TRBV6-2 or TRBV6-3 and TRBJ1-2, with 12 bases that match TRBD1. After removal of 5 bases from V and 4 bases from J, the junction contained 5 bases not matched to a gene. Germline-derived CDR1 and CDR2 are MNHEY and SVGEGT. The CDR3 contains 15 residues. This chain's CDR3 is CASSVGQGAFYGYTF. The CDR3 DNA is TGTGCCAGCAGTGTGGGACAGGGGGCTTTCTATGGCTACACCTTC.

This clonotype was counted at least ten times. The rearrangement links TRBV18 to TRBJ2-3, with 9 bases that match TRBD2. The trim removed 3 bases at V and 2 bases at J, leaving 3 bases unmatched. Germline V gives CDR1 KGHSH, CDR2 LQKENI. The CDR3 has 15 residues. CDR3 sequence (DNA): TGTGCCAGCTCACCTTGCGGGGGGGCCACAGATACGCAGTATTTT. Translation: CASSPCGGATDTQYF.

The chain carries TRBV5-1 and TRBJ2-5; TRBD2 is a possible D gene (5 bases). CDR3 length: 15 residues. In germline, CDR1 is SGHRS, CDR2 YFSETQ. Trimming cost V 1 base and J 4 bases, with 14 bases left between them. CDR3 DNA: TGCGCCAGCAGCTTGCTTGCCCGGGAACGAGAGACCCAGTACTTC. Translated, it gives CASSLLARERETQYF.

This clonotype is medium-sized within its sample. The chain employs TRBV11-2 and TRBJ2-2, with unresolved D. Germline V lookup: CDR1 SGHAT, CDR2 FQNNGV. This CDR3 contains 13 residues. The germline V and J ends were trimmed by 5 bases and 4 bases, with 8 bases remaining between them. CDR3 in amino acids: CASSPVPTGELFF. CDR3 sequence (DNA): TGTGCCAGCAGCCCGGTGCCCACCGGGGAGCTGTTTTTT.

This clonotype rates as medium-sized (0.01 to 0.1%). V usage is TRBV5-1 and J usage is TRBJ2-7, with 7 bases lining up with TRBD1. Trimming removed 0 bases from V and 3 bases from J; junction bases left unmatched: 18. The CDR3 is made up of 19 amino acids. Germline values: CDR1 SGHRS, CDR2 YFSETQ. CDR3 nucleotide sequence: TGCGCCAGCAGCTTGGGGCGGAGGACAGGACAGATCTTTTGCTACGAGCAGTACTTC. It codes for CASSLGRRTGQIFCYEQYF. The complete variable domain, with remaining parts taken from reference TRBV5-1 and TRBJ2-7, reads KAGVTQTPRYLIKTRGQQVTLSCSPISGHRSVSWYQQTPGQGLQFLFEYFSETQRNKGNFPGRFSGRQFSNSRSEMNVSTLELGDSALYLCASSLGRRTGQIFCYEQYFGPGTRLTVT.

This clonotype was counted ten times or more. The rearrangement uses TRBV20-1 and TRBJ1-1, with 7 bases identical to TRBD1. Germline CDR1 is DFQATT and CDR2 is SNEGSKA (reference sequence). CDR3 size: 16 residues. V lost 5 bases to trimming and J lost 0 bases; unmatched junction nucleotides: 12. The CDR3 DNA reads as TGCAGTGCTCGCCGGGACAGACCTTTGATGAACACTGAAGCTTTCTTT. Amino acid sequence: CSARRDRPLMNTEAFF.

This clonotype was counted at least ten times. The chain carries TRBV19 and TRBJ1-5, with a possible D match to TRBD1 (5 bases). V shed 3 bases and J shed 1 base, with 7 bases lying between them. CDR1 is LNHDA, CDR2 SQIVND, per germline (reference sequence). The CDR3 is 14 amino acids. The DNA for the CDR3 is TGTGCCAGTAGTATTGGGGGGAGCAATCAGCCCCAGCATTTT. Encoded protein: CASSIGGSNQPQHF.

This clonotype is medium-sized in the sample. This chain links TRBV18 with TRBJ1-5; D remains ambiguous. CDR1 is KGHSH and CDR2 is LQKENI in the germline V gene. The CDR3 has 16 amino acids. Trimming removed 3 bases at V and 4 bases at J, with 16 bases between. The CDR3 loop reads CASSPGVQVINQPQHF. Here the CDR3 DNA reads TGTGCCAGCTCACCCGGTGTCCAGGTAATTAATCAGCCCCAGCATTTT.

By share, this clonotype counts as medium-sized. The V gene is TRBV3-1, the J gene TRBJ2-2; 8 bases align to TRBD1. The CDR3 consists of 17 residues. Losses at the gene ends were 2 bases for V and 3 bases for J; bases not matched to a gene: 8. Germline V lookup: CDR1 LGHDT, CDR2 YNNKEL (reference sequence). For the CDR3, the DNA is TGTGCCAGCAGCCAACCCACGACAGGGGAGGACACCGGGGAGCTGTTTTTT. This sequence encodes CASSQPTTGEDTGELFF.

In its sample, this clonotype is medium-sized (0.01 to 0.1%). This chain links TRBV4-2 with TRBJ1-1; D not resolved. V shed 0 bases and J shed 1 base, with 15 bases lying between them. CDR3 size: 17 residues. Looked up from germline, CDR1 is LGHNA and CDR2 is YNFKEQ. CDR3: CASSQDGWSPPNTEAFF. In nucleotides, the CDR3 is TGTGCCAGCAGCCAAGATGGATGGTCTCCTCCGAACACTGAAGCTTTCTTT.

This clonotype is medium-sized (0.01 to 0.1%) within its sample. The genes are TRBV6-5 and TRBJ2-1; unclear D gene. CDR1 is MNHEY and CDR2 is SVGAGI in the germline V gene. The CDR3 has 16 residues. With 6 bases removed from V and 0 bases from J, the gap between germline ends came to 15 bases. The CDR3 region is CASSSPLVYSYNEQFF. CDR3 DNA: TGTGCCAGCAGCTCCCCCCTAGTCTACTCCTACAATGAGCAGTTCTTC.

The V gene is TRBV12-3 or TRBV12-4, the J gene TRBJ2-1, with a tentative D call TRBD2 (6 bases). The V and J ends lost 5 bases and 5 bases respectively, with 16 bases between them. This CDR3 has 15 amino acids. CDR3 protein: CASSPRWGENNEQFF. The CDR3 nucleotides are TGTGCCAGCAGTCCGCGTTGGGGGGAAAACAATGAGCAGTTCTTC.

This clonotype was counted only a few times. The chain links TRBV5-5 to TRBJ1-6; a possible D gene is TRBD1 (5 bases). Germline CDR1 reads SGHKS; CDR2 reads YYEKEE (reference sequence). V was trimmed by 7 bases and J by 2 bases, leaving 19 bases between them. The CDR3 extends over 17 amino acids. CDR3 sequence: CASDPGQGLPYNSPLHF. In DNA, the CDR3 is TGTGCCAGCGACCCCGGGCAGGGTTTACCCTATAATTCACCCCTCCACTTT.

This clonotype occurred once. The junction shows a germline mismatch at one end, possibly a read error. The V and J genes are TRBV4-1 and TRBJ1-6; D gene unclear. Germline lookup yields CDR1 MGHRA and CDR2 YSYEKL. The CDR3 is 19 amino acids. Here the CDR3 reads CASGLGRAVRGSYNSPLHF. The CDR3 bases are TGTGCCAGCGGCCTCGGGCGGGCCGTGCGTGGCTCCTATAATTCACCCCTCCACTTT.

In this sample, this clonotype is medium-sized (0.01 to 0.1%). This sequence joins TRBV6-1 and TRBJ2-7; possible D gene TRBD1, 5 bases. CDR1 is MNHNS and CDR2 is SASEGT in the germline V gene. The CDR3 is 14 residues long. Trimming left V 2 bases short and J 2 bases short, with 10 bases between. CDR3 region: CASSERGRAYEQYF. Here the CDR3 DNA reads TGTGCCAGCAGTGAAAGGGGCCGCGCCTACGAGCAGTACTTC.

This clonotype has a count of ten or more. V gene TRBV11-2 combines with J gene TRBJ2-7, with D perhaps matching TRBD1 (5 bases). Trimming left V 0 bases short and J 0 bases short, with 33 bases between. Germline values: CDR1 SGHAT, CDR2 FQNNGV. The CDR3 is made up of 23 amino acids. DNA for the CDR3: TGTGCCAGCAGCTTAGATCGGAGACAGAACGTTCTGGTTCGTCAGGCTCGCTCCTACGAGCAGTACTTC. Translated: CASSLDRRQNVLVRQARSYEQYF.

This clonotype has at least ten counts. V gene TRBV6-1 combines with J gene TRBJ1-3; no reliable D call. V lost 6 bases to trimming and J lost 0 bases, with 15 bases between them. CDR3 size: 16 residues. CDR1 is MNHNS and CDR2 is SASEGT in the germline V gene. CDR3 loop: CASRAPRESSGNTIYF. The CDR3 DNA reads TGTGCCAGCAGAGCTCCGAGAGAGAGCTCTGGAAACACCATATATTTT.

The rearrangement joins TRBV5-1 to TRBJ2-1; TRBD2 might be the D (5 bases). CDR1 SGHRS and CDR2 YFSETQ come from the germline V gene. The germline V and J ends were trimmed by 3 bases and 4 bases, with 20 bases remaining between them. The CDR3 has 17 residues. For the CDR3, the DNA is TGCGCCAGCAGCTCCGGACTCCTCCGGAACCCATACAATGAGCAGTTCTTC. This translates into CASSSGLLRNPYNEQFF.

This clonotype is deemed medium-sized. The genes are TRBV9 and TRBJ1-6; maybe TRBD1 (5 bases). Germline V gives CDR1 SGDLS, CDR2 YYNGEE. The CDR3 is 17 amino acids. The germline V and J ends were trimmed by 2 bases and 4 bases, with 16 bases remaining between them. In nucleotides, the CDR3 is TGTGCCAGCAGCGTGGGGCTTGGGATATCGTATAATTCACCCCTCCACTTT. This gives the protein CASSVGLGISYNSPLHF.

This clonotype has ten or more counts. V and J are TRBV7-9 and TRBJ1-4; a possible D gene is TRBD1 (6 bases). Trimming shortened V by 1 base and J by 8 bases, and 20 bases separated the two germline ends. CDR1 and CDR2 (germline): SEHNR, FQNEAQ (reference sequence). The CDR3 totals 17 residues. CDR3 protein: CASSLGDRRGRGEKLFF. CDR3 sequence (DNA): TGTGCCAGCAGCTTAGGGGACCGCCGGGGGCGTGGGGAAAAACTGTTTTTT.

This clonotype is labeled medium-sized. V gene TRBV5-1 combines with J gene TRBJ1-6; D is undetermined. V lost 1 base and J 7 bases, leaving 15 bases between the germline ends. This CDR3 spans 16 amino acids. CDR1 SGHRS and CDR2 YFSETQ come from the germline V gene. DNA for the CDR3: TGCGCCAGCAGCTTGTTCATTCGGGGAGAGAATTCACCCCTCCACTTT. Its translation is CASSLFIRGENSPLHF.

Ten or more counts support this clonotype. This chain connects TRBV10-3 to TRBJ2-5; 9 nucleotides align to TRBD1. Germline CDR1 reads ENHRY; CDR2 reads SYGVKD. The CDR3 consists of 15 residues. J was trimmed by 5 bases and V by 3 bases; bases with no gene match: 7. CDR3 in DNA: TGTGCCATCAGTGATGGGGACAGGGCGGGGGAGACCCAGTACTTC. Translating gives CAISDGDRAGETQYF.

The CDR3 nucleotides are TGTGCCATCGGCCCCGGTCGGTTCTGCGCAGATACGCAGTATTTT. As protein: CAIGPGRFCADTQYF. The V and J genes are TRBV5-6 and TRBJ2-3; no clear D. Germline loops: CDR1 SGHDT, CDR2 YYEEEE. Trimming stripped 9 bases from V and 4 bases from J, with 21 bases between. This CDR3 spans 15 amino acids.

At least ten counts were recorded for this clonotype. The chain has TRBV11-1 and TRBJ1-3; 7 bases agree with TRBD1. Germline assignment: CDR1 SGHAT and CDR2 FQDESV (reference sequence). The trim removed 3 bases at V and 3 bases at J, leaving 2 bases unmatched. CDR3 length equals 14 residues. The chain's CDR3 is CASSLGQFGNTIYF. The CDR3 nucleotides are TGTGCCAGCAGCTTGGGACAGTTTGGAAACACCATATATTTT.